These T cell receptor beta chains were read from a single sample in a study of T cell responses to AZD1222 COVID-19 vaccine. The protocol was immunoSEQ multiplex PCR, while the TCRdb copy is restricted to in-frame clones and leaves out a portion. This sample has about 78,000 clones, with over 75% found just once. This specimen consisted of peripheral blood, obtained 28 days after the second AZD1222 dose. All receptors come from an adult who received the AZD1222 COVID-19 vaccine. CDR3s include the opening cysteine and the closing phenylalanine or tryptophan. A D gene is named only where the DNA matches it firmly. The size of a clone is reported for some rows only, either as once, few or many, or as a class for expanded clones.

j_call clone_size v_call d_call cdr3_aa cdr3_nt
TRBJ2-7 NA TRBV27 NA CASSPIRGYEQYF TGTGCCAGCAGTCCCATTAGAGGTTACGAGCAGTACTTC
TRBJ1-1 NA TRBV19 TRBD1 CASDLAGTGLFF TGTGCCAGTGATTTAGCTGGGACAGGGCTTTTCTTT
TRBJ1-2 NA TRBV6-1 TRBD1 CASTERQGRLGYTF TGTGCCAGCACTGAACGACAGGGTCGTTTGGGCTACACCTTC
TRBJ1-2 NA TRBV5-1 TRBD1 CASSPMTGDGYTF TGCGCCAGCAGCCCTATGACAGGGGATGGCTACACCTTC
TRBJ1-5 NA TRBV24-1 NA CATSANYSNQPQHF TGTGCCACCAGTGCCAATTATAGCAATCAGCCCCAGCATTTT
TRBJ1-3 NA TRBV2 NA CARGAIGNTIYF TGTGCCAGAGGGGCTATTGGAAACACCATATATTTT
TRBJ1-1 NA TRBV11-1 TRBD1 CASSSTGTGDGEAFF TGTGCCAGCAGCTCAACCGGGACAGGGGACGGGGAAGCTTTCTTT
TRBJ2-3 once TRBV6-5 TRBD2 CASSSRLAELADTQYF TGTGCCAGCAGTTCCAGACTAGCGGAACTTGCAGATACGCAGTATTTT
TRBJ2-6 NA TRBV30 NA CAWSDGSPSGANVLTF TGTGCCTGGAGTGACGGCAGCCCTTCTGGGGCCAACGTCCTGACTTTC
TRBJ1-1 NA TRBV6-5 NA CASNPPDRTEAFF TGTGCCAGCAACCCTCCTGATCGCACTGAAGCTTTCTTT
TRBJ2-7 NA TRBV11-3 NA CASGTPYEQYF TGTGCCAGCGGCACCCCCTACGAGCAGTACTTC
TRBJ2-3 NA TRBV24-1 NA CATSAADTQYF TGTGCCACCAGTGCTGCCGATACGCAGTATTTT
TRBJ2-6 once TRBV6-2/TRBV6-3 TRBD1 CASSPRQGAGANVLTF TGTGCCAGCAGCCCCAGACAGGGAGCTGGGGCCAACGTCCTGACTTTC
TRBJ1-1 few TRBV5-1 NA CASSPLRVSDTEAFF TGCGCCAGCAGCCCTTTAAGAGTTTCGGACACTGAAGCTTTCTTT
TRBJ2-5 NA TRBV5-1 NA CASSLSPAETQYF TGCGCCAGCAGCTTGTCCCCGGCGGAGACCCAGTACTTC
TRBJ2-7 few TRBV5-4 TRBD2 CASSPTGGGAYEQYF TGTGCCAGCAGCCCCACTGGGGGGGGAGCCTACGAGCAGTACTTC
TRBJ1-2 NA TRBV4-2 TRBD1 CASSQDPGQANGYTF TGTGCCAGCAGCCAAGATCCCGGACAGGCGAATGGCTACACCTTC
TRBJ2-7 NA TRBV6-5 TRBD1 CASNSPGDRAYEQYF TGTGCCAGCAACAGTCCGGGGGACAGGGCCTACGAGCAGTACTTC
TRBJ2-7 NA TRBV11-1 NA CASSPWGRKQSGEQYF TGTGCCAGCAGCCCCTGGGGCAGGAAACAATCGGGCGAGCAGTACTTC
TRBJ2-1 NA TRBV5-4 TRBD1 CASSLAWGGQGRVEQFF TGTGCCAGCAGCTTGGCGTGGGGGGGACAGGGGCGTGTGGAGCAGTTCTTC
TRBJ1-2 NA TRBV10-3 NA CAISPVGGYGYTF TGTGCCATCTCCCCAGTAGGGGGTTATGGCTACACCTTC
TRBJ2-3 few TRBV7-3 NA CASSMGGTDTQYF TGTGCCAGCTCAATGGGGGGCACAGATACGCAGTATTTT
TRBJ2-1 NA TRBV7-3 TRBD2 CASSLDSSGLYNEQFF TGTGCCAGCAGCTTAGACTCTAGCGGCCTCTACAATGAGCAGTTCTTC
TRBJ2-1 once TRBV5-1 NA CASSTLVPNEQFF TGCGCCAGCAGCACCTTGGTCCCCAATGAGCAGTTCTTC
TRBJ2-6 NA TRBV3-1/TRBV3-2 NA CASSQDASRANVLTF TGTGCCAGCAGCCAAGATGCCTCGCGAGCCAACGTCCTGACTTTC
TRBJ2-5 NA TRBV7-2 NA CASSQLGEETQYF TGTGCCAGCAGTCAACTAGGGGAAGAGACCCAGTACTTC
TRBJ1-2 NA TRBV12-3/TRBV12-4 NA CASRGLNEEGYTF TGTGCCAGCAGGGGGCTCAACGAGGAAGGCTACACCTTC
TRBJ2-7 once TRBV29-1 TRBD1 CSVYRGKQYF TGCAGCGTTTACAGGGGAAAGCAGTACTTC
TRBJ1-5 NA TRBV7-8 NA CASSLVGQINQPQHF TGTGCCAGCAGCTTAGTTGGACAGATCAATCAGCCCCAGCATTTT
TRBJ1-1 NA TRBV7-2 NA CASSPTGGTEAFF TGTGCCAGCAGCCCCACCGGGGGCACTGAAGCTTTCTTT
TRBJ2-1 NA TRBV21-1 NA CASSKDRGTGNEQFF TGTGCCAGCAGCAAAGATCGGGGGACTGGCAATGAGCAGTTCTTC
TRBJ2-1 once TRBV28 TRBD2 CASSSLGRENQGEQFF TGTGCCAGCAGTTCCTTGGGGCGGGAGAATCAGGGTGAGCAGTTCTTC
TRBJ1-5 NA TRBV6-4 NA CASSELRDSNQPQHF TGTGCCAGCAGTGAACTCAGGGATAGCAATCAGCCCCAGCATTTT
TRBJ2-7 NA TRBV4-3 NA CASSQDERTFREQYF TGCGCCAGCAGCCAAGACGAGCGGACGTTTAGGGAGCAGTACTTC
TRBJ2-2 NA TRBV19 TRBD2 CASSIIAGDTGELFF TGTGCCAGTAGTATAATAGCGGGAGACACCGGGGAGCTGTTTTTT
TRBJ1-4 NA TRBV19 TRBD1 CASSDRGTNEKLFF TGTGCCAGTTCCGACAGGGGAACTAATGAAAAACTGTTTTTT
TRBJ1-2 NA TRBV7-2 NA CASSLGGDYGYTF TGTGCCAGCAGCTTAGGGGGGGACTATGGCTACACCTTC
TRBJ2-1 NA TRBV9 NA CASSVLGDELDEQFF TGTGCCAGCAGCGTTCTAGGGGATGAATTGGATGAGCAGTTCTTC
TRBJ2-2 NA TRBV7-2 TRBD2 CASSLTSGNTGELFF TGTGCCAGCAGCTTGACTAGCGGGAACACCGGGGAGCTGTTTTTT
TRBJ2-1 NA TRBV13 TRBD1 CASSPERGLLFF TGTGCCAGCAGCCCTGAGAGGGGGCTATTGTTCTTC
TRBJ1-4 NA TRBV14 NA CASSQGRGEKLFF TGTGCCAGCAGCCAAGGCAGGGGTGAAAAACTGTTTTTT
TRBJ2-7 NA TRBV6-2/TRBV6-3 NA CASSPLRDRLEYF TGTGCCAGCAGTCCCCTCCGGGACCGTTTGGAGTACTTC
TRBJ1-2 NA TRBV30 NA CAWSVSLNEGYTF TGTGCCTGGAGTGTCTCCCTTAACGAGGGCTACACCTTC
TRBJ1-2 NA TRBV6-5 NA CASRRTAYGYTF TGTGCCAGCAGGAGGACGGCCTATGGCTACACCTTC
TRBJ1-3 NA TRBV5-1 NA CASSLLASSGNTIYF TGCGCCAGCAGCTTGCTGGCGAGCTCTGGAAACACCATATATTTT
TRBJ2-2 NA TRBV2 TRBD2 CASSAWTRDTGELFF TGTGCCAGCAGTGCGTGGACTAGAGACACCGGGGAGCTGTTTTTT
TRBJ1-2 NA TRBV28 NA CASSYRYGYTF TGTGCCAGCAGTTACAGATATGGCTACACCTTC
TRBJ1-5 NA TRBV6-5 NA CASRGRGLDQPQHF TGTGCCAGCAGGGGTCGGGGACTGGATCAGCCCCAGCATTTT
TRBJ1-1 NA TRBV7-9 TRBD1 CASSLGGTGSFMNTEAFF TGTGCCAGCAGCTTAGGCGGGACAGGTAGCTTTATGAACACTGAAGCTTTCTTT
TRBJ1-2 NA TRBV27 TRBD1 CASTPLGGQGSVGYTF TGTGCCAGCACCCCCCTTGGCGGACAGGGGTCTGTTGGCTACACCTTC
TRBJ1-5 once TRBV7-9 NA CASSNRAGDQPQHF TGTGCCAGCAGCAATAGGGCAGGTGATCAGCCCCAGCATTTT